This TCR beta chain was obtained from a study of spatial heterogeneity in lung cancer. One entry per CDR3 protein, called by TCRdb with MiXCR from the 5' RACE reads. Of tens of thousands of distinct CDR3 sequences listed, over 9.5% are singletons. Time point in this sample: sample taken at primary tumor resection. From tumor, nontumor lung or frozen PBMC, whole RNA was taken unsorted for sequencing. In germline, CDR1 is SNHLY, CDR2 FYNNEI. The ends lost 4 bases at V and 5 bases at J; junction bases unmatched: 8. The CDR3 sequence is 14 residues long. The chain uses TRBV2 and TRBJ2-7; TRBD1 matches at 7 bases. The clonotype was recovered from a male donor with early-stage non-small cell lung cancer. Sequencing used PBMCs, obtained at surgery. CDR3: CASSVQGTWDEQYF. The CDR3 bases are TGTGCCAGCAGTGTACAGGGGACCTGGGACGAGCAGTACTTC. The full variable domain, in which reference TRBV2 and TRBJ2-7 provide the parts outside the CDR3, is EPEVTQTPSHQVTQMGQEVILRCVPISNHLYFYWYRQILGQKVEFLVSFYNNEISEKSEIFDDQFSVERPDGSNFTLKIRSTKLEDSAMYFCASSVQGTWDEQYFGPGTRLTVT.